One and the same sample provided the 16 T cell receptor beta chains below, sequenced in a study of pediatric ulcerative colitis. The method was immunoSEQ multiplex PCR; TCRdb's version includes in-frame clones alone and lacks a portion of them. The table includes about 32,000 clones, roughly 78% detected once. Sequencing was performed on blood. These receptors were collected from a boy between 10 and 17 years old with severe ulcerative colitis.

This clone was seen a single time. The genes are TRBV6-6 and TRBJ1-1, with 11 bases lining up with TRBD1. Germline loops: CDR1 MNHNY, CDR2 SVGAGI (reference sequence). The V segment lost 6 bases and the J segment 4 bases; nucleotides outside the gene matches: 7. The CDR3 runs 15 residues. DNA for the CDR3: TGTGCCAGCAGCAATACCGGGACAGGGGGCACTGAAGCTTTCTTT. Residues: CASSNTGTGGTEAFF.

The chain is built from TRBV5-4 and TRBJ2-3; 13 bases match TRBD2. The V and J ends lost 2 bases and 0 bases, in that order; junction bases with no gene match: 9. Germline V lookup: CDR1 SGHNT, CDR2 YYREEE (reference sequence). The CDR3 consists of 19 residues. The CDR3 loop reads CASSFGTSGALYSTDTQYF. In DNA form, the CDR3 reads TGTGCCAGCAGCTTTGGGACTAGCGGGGCACTATATAGCACAGATACGCAGTATTTT. Full variable domain (missing parts from reference TRBV5-4 and TRBJ2-3): ETGVTQSPTHLIKTRGQQVTLRCSSQSGHNTVSWYQQALGQGPQFIFQYYREEENGRGNFPPRFSGLQFPNYSSELNVNALELDDSALYLCASSFGTSGALYSTDTQYFGPGTRLTVL.

The chain carries TRBV2 and TRBJ1-5; no definite D call. The ends were cut back, 4 bases at V and 3 bases at J, with 13 bases in the middle. Germline loops: CDR1 SNHLY, CDR2 FYNNEI. The CDR3 is 15 amino acids. This CDR3 is CASSAERAPNQPQHF. The CDR3 DNA sequence: TGTGCCAGCAGTGCAGAGAGGGCCCCCAATCAGCCCCAGCATTTT.

Regarding this clone: Mismatch with germline at one junction end may stem from a read error. The chain carries TRBV7-6 and TRBJ2-1; unclear D gene. The germline CDR1 and CDR2 sequences are SGHVS and FNYEAQ. The CDR3 totals 13 residues. The CDR3 bases are TGTGCCAGCAGCCCTCGTAGGTACAAAGAGCAGTTCTTC. Translating it yields CASSPRRYKEQFF.

The J gene is TRBJ1-3, the V gene TRBV6-5; TRBD1 might be the D (5 bases). V was trimmed by 1 base and J by 7 bases, leaving 11 bases between them. Germline V gene lookup returns CDR1 MNHEY and CDR2 SVGAGI. The length of the CDR3 is 14 residues. CDR3 in DNA: TGTGCCAGCAGTTACTTAAGGGAGGGGAACACCATATATTTT. Amino acid sequence: CASSYLREGNTIYF.

The chain is built from TRBV13 and TRBJ2-5, with a tentative D call TRBD1 (6 bases). Germline CDR1 PRHDT, CDR2 FYEKMQ (reference sequence). The CDR3 loop spans 14 amino acids. Trimming took 1 base from V and 4 from J, leaving 10 bases between them. DNA of the CDR3: TGTGCCAGCAGCTTAGCCACAGGGACAGAGACCCAGTACTTC. Its translation: CASSLATGTETQYF.

The J gene is TRBJ2-1, the V gene TRBV7-9, with TRBD2 matching 10 bases. Trimming removed 5 bases from V and 2 bases from J; junction bases left unmatched: 9. This CDR3 region has 17 residues. The germline V gene has CDR1 SEHNR and CDR2 FQNEAQ (reference sequence). In nucleotides, the CDR3 is TGTGCCAGCAGCCCTACTTTTAGCGGGGGGCCCTACAATGAGCAGTTCTTC. As protein: CASSPTFSGGPYNEQFF.

CDR3 protein: CASSPTVTGTYEQYF. In nucleotides, the CDR3 is TGTGCCAGCAGCCCAACAGTGACAGGGACCTACGAGCAGTACTTC. This chain links TRBV6-5 with TRBJ2-7, with TRBD1 identical over 7 bases. V was clipped by 6 bases and J by 2 bases; unmatched bases: 10. The germline CDR1 and CDR2 sequences are MNHEY and SVGAGI. The CDR3 is 15 amino acids.

The genes are TRBV28 and TRBJ1-2; the D gene is possibly TRBD1 (5 bases). The CDR3 covers 16 residues. Germline values: CDR1 MDHEN, CDR2 SYDVKM. V gave up 7 bases and J gave up 7 bases, with 25 bases separating them. The CDR3 is CASTNRGGPFDAGYTF. DNA of the CDR3: TGTGCCAGCACCAATAGGGGAGGGCCCTTTGATGCTGGCTACACCTTC.

In nucleotides, the CDR3 is TGCGCCAGCAGCCTAGGCGGGGGTTTCACAGATACGCAGTATTTT. Protein product: CASSLGGGFTDTQYF. This sequence joins TRBV5-1 and TRBJ2-3; 7 bases are shared with TRBD2. The CDR3 length is 15 residues. V lost 4 bases to trimming and J lost 2 bases; unmatched junction nucleotides: 7. CDR1 and CDR2 from the germline V gene are SGHRS and YFSETQ.

This rearrangement joins TRBV11-2 to TRBJ2-5; the D gene is possibly TRBD2 (5 bases). CDR1 and CDR2 from the germline V gene are SGHAT and FQNNGV. V lost 4 bases and J lost 0, with 15 bases in between. This CDR3 spans 16 amino acids. The CDR3 sequence: CASSSGGRYNQETQYF. The CDR3 region has the DNA TGTGCCAGCAGCTCCGGAGGAAGGTATAACCAAGAGACCCAGTACTTC. Full variable domain (outside the CDR3, taken from reference TRBV11-2 and TRBJ2-5): EAGVAQSPRYKIIEKRQSVAFWCNPISGHATLYWYQQILGQGPKLLIQFQNNGVVDDSQLPKDRFSAERLKGVDSTLKIQPAKLEDSAVYLCASSSGGRYNQETQYFGPGTRLLVL.

This chain links TRBV7-6 with TRBJ2-5; D tentatively reads TRBD1 or TRBD2 (6 bases each). TRBJ2-7 explains the end of the DNA better; the J call may be wrong. Per the germline V gene, CDR1 is SGHVS and CDR2 is FNYEAQ. The CDR3 has 16 residues. The CDR3 DNA follows: TGTGCCAGCAGCTTAGCTATCGGGGGCCTCTACTACGAGCAGTACTTC. It is translated as CASSLAIGGLYYEQYF.

The genes are TRBV2 and TRBJ1-2; the D is unclear. CDR3 length: 14 residues. The germline CDR1 and CDR2 sequences are SNHLY and FYNNEI. Trimming removed 7 bases from V and 6 bases from J, with 18 bases in between. CDR3 residues: CASKEALLRDGYTF. CDR3 bases: TGTGCCAGCAAAGAAGCCCTTCTACGTGATGGCTACACCTTC. The full variable domain, with the rest looked up from reference TRBV2 and TRBJ1-2, is EPEVTQTPSHQVTQMGQEVILRCVPISNHLYFYWYRQILGQKVEFLVSFYNNEISEKSEIFDDQFSVERPDGSNFTLKIRSTKLEDSAMYFCASKEALLRDGYTFGSGTRLTVV.

This sequence joins TRBV6-5 and TRBJ1-1; unclear D gene. This CDR3 region has 13 residues. Germline CDR1 MNHEY, CDR2 SVGAGI. Trimming stripped 4 bases from V and 3 bases from J, with 9 bases between. CDR3 nucleotide sequence: TGTGCCAGCAGTTTACCCCGGCACACTGAAGCTTTCTTT. This gives the protein CASSLPRHTEAFF.

The J gene is TRBJ1-2, the V gene TRBV2, with D maybe TRBD1 (6 bases). Germline assignment: CDR1 SNHLY and CDR2 FYNNEI. The CDR3 has 13 residues. Between the trimmed V and J ends, which lost 6 bases and 1 base, there was a span of 9 bases. The CDR3 nucleotides are TGTGCCAGCAGCAGGGGAAGTAACTATGGCTACACCTTC. Its protein product is CASSRGSNYGYTF.

The chain recombines TRBV6-1 with TRBJ1-2; 7 bases agree with TRBD1. The trim removed 6 bases at V and 4 bases at J, leaving 8 bases unmatched. The CDR3 consists of 14 residues. Germline CDR1 MNHNS, CDR2 SASEGT. The CDR3 sequence is CASRGTAKTYGYTF. The CDR3 bases are TGTGCCAGCAGAGGGACAGCAAAGACCTATGGCTACACCTTC.